These 3 T cell receptor beta chains were sequenced from one sample in a study of shared clonotypes between healthy human individuals. Sequencing was performed with immunoSEQ multiplex PCR; in TCRdb, only in-frame clones are kept and a portion is missing. The profile covers some 2,400,000 clones, with 95% appearing a single time and roughly 0.13% taken by the ten largest. Sequencing used naive CD4+ T cells sorted from blood. Specified subset: CD45RA+ positively selected. The receptors originated from a young man in good health.

A word on this clone: A junction boundary mismatches the germline segment, possibly from a read error. The chain recombines TRBV7-8 with TRBJ2-7; no clear D. Germline V gene data show CDR1 as SGHVS and CDR2 as FQNEAQ. The CDR3 is 16 amino acids. The CDR3: CASSLVRTVPSNEQYF. In DNA form, the CDR3 reads TGTGCCAGCAGCTTAGTGAGGACGGTTCCCTCCAACGAGCAGTACTTC.

The genes are TRBV2 and TRBJ2-7; the D gene could be TRBD1 or TRBD2 (5 bases each). This CDR3 contains 12 residues. The V end lost 8 bases, the J end lost 3 bases, and 11 bases lay between the germline ends. Germline values: CDR1 SNHLY, CDR2 FYNNEI. CDR3 sequence (DNA): TGTGCCAGCGCCAGGGAGATCTACGAGCAGTACTTC. Amino acid sequence: CASAREIYEQYF. The variable domain in full, completed from reference TRBV2 and TRBJ2-7, reads EPEVTQTPSHQVTQMGQEVILRCVPISNHLYFYWYRQILGQKVEFLVSFYNNEISEKSEIFDDQFSVERPDGSNFTLKIRSTKLEDSAMYFCASAREIYEQYFGPGTRLTVT.

The chain recombines TRBV6-1 with TRBJ2-3, with 9 bases that match TRBD2. In germline, CDR1 is MNHNS, CDR2 SASEGT. The CDR3 consists of 14 residues. With 6 bases clipped from V and 1 base from J, the junction kept 2 bases outside the gene matches. CDR3 loop: CASSWTSGTDTQYF. In DNA form, the CDR3 reads TGTGCCAGCAGCTGGACTAGCGGCACAGATACGCAGTATTTT.